This entry features one TCR beta chain sequence. V shed 5 bases and J 1 base; nucleotides not matched to a gene: 7. This CDR3 has 15 amino acids. Germline V CDR1 and CDR2: SGHAT, FQNNGV. The sample originates from a study of patients and donors after allogeneic stem cell transplantation. TCRdb re-called the RT-PCR reads through MiXCR, storing one row per CDR3 protein. The table has roughly 200,000 distinct CDR3 sequences, around two fifths seen once. Sequenced material: blood, either unsorted or a sorted T cell fraction (not recorded which). The chain carries TRBV11-2 and TRBJ1-1; 7 positions agree with TRBD1. This TCR derives from a human donor who was either an allogeneic HSCT recipient or a stem cell or donor lymphocyte infusion donor (not recorded which). It is not recorded whose cells these are; they may come from a transplant donor. The CDR3 nucleotides are TGTGCCAGCAGCCCCACCGGGACAGCGAACACTGAAGCTTTCTTT. Protein product: CASSPTGTANTEAFF.